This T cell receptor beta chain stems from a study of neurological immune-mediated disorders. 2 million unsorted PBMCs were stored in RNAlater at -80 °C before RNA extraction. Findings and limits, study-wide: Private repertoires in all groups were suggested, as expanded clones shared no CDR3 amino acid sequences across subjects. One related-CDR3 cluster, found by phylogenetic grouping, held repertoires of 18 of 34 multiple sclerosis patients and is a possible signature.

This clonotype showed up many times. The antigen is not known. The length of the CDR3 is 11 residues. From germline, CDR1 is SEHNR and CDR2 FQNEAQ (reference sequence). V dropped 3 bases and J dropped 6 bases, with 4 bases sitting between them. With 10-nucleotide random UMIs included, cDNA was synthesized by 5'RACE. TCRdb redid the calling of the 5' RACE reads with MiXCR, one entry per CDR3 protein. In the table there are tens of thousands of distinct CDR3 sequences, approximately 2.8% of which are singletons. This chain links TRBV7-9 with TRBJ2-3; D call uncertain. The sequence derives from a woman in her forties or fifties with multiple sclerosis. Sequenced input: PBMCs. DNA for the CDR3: TGTGCCAGCAGCTTTCGGGATACGCAGTATTTT. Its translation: CASSFRDTQYF.